Following are 30 T cell receptor beta chains from one sample sequenced in a study of memory CD4+ T cells and cytomegalovirus serostatus. The sort gate was single viable CD3+CD4+CD8-CD45RO+ cells for memory CD4+ T cells. Assay: immunoSEQ multiplex PCR; the TCRdb copy retains only in-frame clones and omits some. The sample consists of 45,000 to 60,000 clones, around 80% of them appearing once. The sequenced material came from memory CD4+ T cells from blood. The origin of the receptors is an adult in good health and CMV-seropositive.

This clone was observed a few times. The chain carries TRBV19 and TRBJ2-1, with 14 bases aligning to TRBD2. Losses at the gene ends were 8 bases for V and 4 bases for J; bases not matched to a gene: 7. The length of the CDR3 is 16 residues. Germline assignment: CDR1 LNHDA and CDR2 SQIVND (reference sequence). CDR3 sequence reads: CASQRGTSGGYNEQFF. In nucleotides, the CDR3 is TGTGCCAGTCAAAGGGGGACTAGCGGGGGTTACAATGAGCAGTTCTTC. Filled out from reference TRBV19 and TRBJ2-1, the complete variable domain reads DGGITQSPKYLFRKEGQNVTLSCEQNLNHDAMYWYRQDPGQGLRLIYYSQIVNDFQKGDIAEGYSVSREKKESFPLTVTSAQKNPTAFYLCASQRGTSGGYNEQFFGPGTRLTVL.

The CDR3 spells CASSQETGYSFYEQYF. For the CDR3, the DNA is TGCGCCAGCAGCCAAGAGACAGGGTACTCATTCTACGAGCAGTACTTC. The chain uses TRBV4-1 and TRBJ2-7; 7 nucleotides align to TRBD1. V lost 0 bases to trimming and J lost 3 bases; unmatched junction nucleotides: 8. The CDR3 is 16 residues long. Germline CDR1 and CDR2: MGHRA and YSYEKL.

This clone is a singleton in its sample. J is TRBJ1-6 and V is TRBV5-4, with 7 bases fitting TRBD1. The V segment lost 4 bases and the J segment 14 bases; nucleotides outside the gene matches: 6. The CDR3 loop spans 12 amino acids. Germline V gene sequence: CDR1 SGHNT, CDR2 YYREEE (reference sequence). The CDR3 bases are TGTGCCAGCAGCGAGCAGGGGGGCACCCTCCACTTT. As protein: CASSEQGGTLHF. The full variable domain, its missing parts supplied by reference TRBV5-4 and TRBJ1-6, is ETGVTQSPTHLIKTRGQQVTLRCSSQSGHNTVSWYQQALGQGPQFIFQYYREEENGRGNFPPRFSGLQFPNYSSELNVNALELDDSALYLCASSEQGGTLHFGNGTRLTVT.

V and J are TRBV27 and TRBJ1-1; TRBD1 is a possible D gene (5 bases). Germline-derived CDR1 and CDR2 are MNHEY and SMNVEV (reference sequence). The CDR3 length is 16 residues. Deletions cut 3 bases from V and 5 bases from J, with 19 bases between. CDR3 DNA: TGTGCCAGCAGTTTGGTGGGCAGAAGGTGGGGGACTGAAGCTTTCTTT. This translates into CASSLVGRRWGTEAFF.

Only a few counts were recorded for this clone. This chain links TRBV30 with TRBJ1-1; unclear D gene. V lost 4 bases and J lost 6, with 12 bases in between. CDR1 is GTSNPN, CDR2 SVGIG, per germline (reference sequence). This CDR3 region has 12 residues. In nucleotides, the CDR3 is TGTGCCTGGAATCGGGAGAGCCCTGAAGCTTTCTTT. It translates to CAWNRESPEAFF.

This clone occurred a few times. This chain links TRBV5-4 with TRBJ2-5; TRBD2 matches at 7 bases. The CDR3 spans 13 residues. Germline CDR1 and CDR2: SGHNT and YYREEE (reference sequence). V was pared by 6 bases and J by 2 bases, with 4 bases of the junction left unmatched. CDR3 residues: CASTLGGQETQYF. In DNA form, the CDR3 reads TGTGCCAGCACCCTCGGGGGGCAAGAGACCCAGTACTTC.

The chain employs TRBV7-3 and TRBJ2-3, with 9 bases fitting TRBD2. The germline V gene has CDR1 SGHTA and CDR2 FQGTGA. This CDR3 is 14 amino acids long. The junction had 5 bases not matched to a gene; V was cut back by 5 bases and J by 5 bases. The CDR3 DNA reads TGTGCCAGCAGCCAGCGCGGGAGGGAAGATACGCAGTATTTT. The encoded protein is CASSQRGREDTQYF. Full variable domain (rest looked up from reference TRBV7-3 and TRBJ2-3): GAGVSQTPSNKVTEKGKYVELRCDPISGHTALYWYRQSLGQGPEFLIYFQGTGAADDSGLPNDRFFAVRPEGSVSTLKIQRTERGDSAVYLCASSQRGREDTQYFGPGTRLTVL.

As concerns this clone: This same CDR3 is encoded by further DNA sequences in the sample. The chain carries TRBV6-5 and TRBJ1-5, with D possibly matching TRBD1 (6 bases). V lost 6 bases, J lost 2 bases, and 11 bases lay in between. Germline CDR1 reads MNHEY; CDR2 reads SVGAGI. The CDR3 runs 14 residues. The CDR3 bases are TGTGCCAGCAGACAGGGTGTTGGCAATCAGCCCCAGCATTTT. Its protein is CASRQGVGNQPQHF.

This chain uses TRBV29-1 with TRBJ1-5, with D uncertain. Germline V lookup: CDR1 SQVTM, CDR2 ANQGSEA. CDR3 size: 14 residues. V lost 7 bases to trimming and J lost 1 base, with 14 bases between them. Written as DNA, the CDR3 is TGCAGCGCCAAACTGGACCGCAGCAATCAGCCCCAGCATTTT. The encoded protein is CSAKLDRSNQPQHF.

Only a few counts were recorded for this clone. The V gene is TRBV5-6, the J gene TRBJ2-6; the match to TRBD1 covers 8 bases. Germline V gene sequence: CDR1 SGHDT, CDR2 YYEEEE. The V segment lost 1 base and the J segment 2 bases; nucleotides outside the gene matches: 11. The CDR3 extends over 19 amino acids. CDR3 nucleotides: TGTGCCAGCAGCTTGTTTTCAGGGGGCGTAGGGGCTGGGGCCAACGTCCTGACTTTC. Translation gives CASSLFSGGVGAGANVLTF.

This clone was seen just once. The chain couples TRBV30 to TRBJ1-5; tentative D call: TRBD1 (5 bases). This CDR3 has 13 amino acids. V dropped 4 bases and J dropped 3 bases, with 10 bases sitting between them. Germline V gives CDR1 GTSNPN, CDR2 SVGIG (reference sequence). CDR3 bases: TGTGCCTGGAATCGGGGGGACAATCAGCCCCAGCATTTT. The encoded protein is CAWNRGDNQPQHF.

V is TRBV7-2 and J is TRBJ1-5; D remains unclear. CDR3 length equals 13 residues. Germline values: CDR1 SGHTA, CDR2 FQGNSA. V lost 1 base to trimming and J lost 3 bases, with 4 bases between them. CDR3 protein: CASSLGTNQPQHF. The DNA of the CDR3 is TGTGCCAGCAGCTTAGGTACCAATCAGCCCCAGCATTTT.

The chain has TRBV29-1 and TRBJ2-1; D is tentatively TRBD1 or TRBD2 (6 bases each). Germline V CDR1 and CDR2: SQVTM, ANQGSEA. Trimming left V 6 bases short and J 7 bases short, with 25 bases between. This CDR3 has 16 amino acids. Written as DNA, the CDR3 is TGCAGCGTGGGGGGACGAGGGGGAATGGGCTCGAATGAGCAGTTCTTC. Translating gives CSVGGRGGMGSNEQFF.

The V gene is TRBV7-8, the J gene TRBJ2-5; D call uncertain. Germline lookup yields CDR1 SGHVS and CDR2 FQNEAQ. Trimming shortened V by 5 bases and J by 4 bases, and 8 bases separated the two germline ends. CDR3 length: 12 amino acids. The CDR3 spells CASSPQSETQYF. The CDR3 DNA is TGTGCCAGCAGCCCTCAGTCAGAGACCCAGTACTTC.

The gene calls are TRBV5-5 and TRBJ2-7; 8 bases are shared with TRBD1. The V segment lost 4 bases and the J segment 6 bases; nucleotides outside the gene matches: 6. The CDR3 totals 13 residues. Germline V gene lookup returns CDR1 SGHKS and CDR2 YYEKEE (reference sequence). This CDR3 reads CASSTGQGREQYF. The CDR3 coding sequence is TGTGCCAGCAGCACTGGACAGGGACGCGAGCAGTACTTC.

This clone was counted between two and nine times. The V and J genes are TRBV27 and TRBJ1-1; 7 positions match TRBD1. J was trimmed by 5 bases and V by 2 bases; bases with no gene match: 2. The CDR3 totals 13 residues. Germline CDR1 reads MNHEY; CDR2 reads SMNVEV (reference sequence). CDR3 region: CASSLKGQTEAFF. In DNA form, the CDR3 reads TGTGCCAGCAGTTTAAAGGGACAGACTGAAGCTTTCTTT.

The chain links TRBV5-6 to TRBJ2-3; tentative D call: TRBD1 (5 bases). Germline loops: CDR1 SGHDT, CDR2 YYEEEE. This CDR3 has 14 residues. The germline V and J ends were trimmed by 2 bases and 3 bases, with 10 bases remaining between them. CDR3 nucleotide sequence: TGTGCCAGCAGCTTCAGGGTAATTACAGATACGCAGTATTTT. Translation gives CASSFRVITDTQYF. Variable domain in full (rest from reference TRBV5-6 and TRBJ2-3): DAGVTQSPTHLIKTRGQQVTLRCSPKSGHDTVSWYQQALGQGPQFIFQYYEEEERQRGNFPDRFSGHQFPNYSSELNVNALLLGDSALYLCASSFRVITDTQYFGPGTRLTVL.

The chain combines TRBV2 with TRBJ2-3, with D uncertain. This CDR3 contains 14 residues. Trimming took 1 base from V and 1 from J, leaving 6 bases between them. Germline V lookup: CDR1 SNHLY, CDR2 FYNNEI. CDR3 DNA: TGTGCCAGCAGTGAAGGCATACGCACAGATACGCAGTATTTT. Its protein is CASSEGIRTDTQYF. The whole variable domain, remainder taken from reference TRBV2 and TRBJ2-3, is EPEVTQTPSHQVTQMGQEVILRCVPISNHLYFYWYRQILGQKVEFLVSFYNNEISEKSEIFDDQFSVERPDGSNFTLKIRSTKLEDSAMYFCASSEGIRTDTQYFGPGTRLTVL.

This clone appeared a single time. The chain has TRBV6-6 and TRBJ2-2; no definite D call. This CDR3 contains 15 residues. V lost 7 bases, J lost 2 bases, and 14 bases lay in between. Germline V gene lookup returns CDR1 MNHNY and CDR2 SVGAGI (reference sequence). The CDR3 sequence: CASTSPRGNTGELFF. As DNA, the CDR3 is TGTGCCAGCACTTCTCCCAGAGGAAACACCGGGGAGCTGTTTTTT.

This clone was recorded a few times. The chain combines TRBV19 with TRBJ2-1; the match to TRBD2 covers 7 bases. The ends lost 3 bases at V and 7 bases at J; junction bases unmatched: 9. The CDR3 totals 15 residues. From germline, CDR1 is LNHDA and CDR2 SQIVND (reference sequence). CDR3 coding DNA: TGTGCCAGTAGTATCACTAGCGCCTTGGGGAATGAGCAGTTCTTC. It encodes CASSITSALGNEQFF.

This chain uses TRBV19 with TRBJ1-1, with a possible D match to TRBD1 (6 bases). CDR1 and CDR2 (germline): LNHDA, SQIVND (reference sequence). The CDR3 has 13 amino acids. With 6 bases removed from V and 3 bases from J, the gap between germline ends came to 11 bases. The CDR3 sequence is CASSRDTYTEAFF. The CDR3 DNA sequence: TGTGCCAGTAGCCGGGACACCTACACTGAAGCTTTCTTT.

The chain couples TRBV5-4 to TRBJ1-4, with 12 bases aligning to TRBD1. V shed 4 bases, J shed 8 bases, and the junction held 12 bases outside the gene matches. The CDR3 consists of 17 residues. Germline V CDR1 and CDR2: SGHNT, YYREEE (reference sequence). The CDR3 bases are TGTGCCAGCAGCCAACCGGCGGCCGGGACAGGGGGCGAAAAACTGTTTTTT. Translated, it gives CASSQPAAGTGGEKLFF. The variable domain in full, completed from reference TRBV5-4 and TRBJ1-4, reads ETGVTQSPTHLIKTRGQQVTLRCSSQSGHNTVSWYQQALGQGPQFIFQYYREEENGRGNFPPRFSGLQFPNYSSELNVNALELDDSALYLCASSQPAAGTGGEKLFFGSGTQLSVL.

This chain connects TRBV5-1 to TRBJ2-5; D ambiguous. V gave up 1 base and J gave up 2 bases, with 6 bases separating them. The V gene's germline CDR1 is SGHRS and CDR2 YFSETQ. This CDR3 has 13 amino acids. The CDR3, as DNA: TGCGCCAGCAGCTTGTTTGTTCAAGAGACCCAGTACTTC. Amino acids: CASSLFVQETQYF.

This chain uses TRBV5-4 with TRBJ2-2, with TRBD1 matching over 11 bases. CDR1 is SGHNT and CDR2 is YYREEE in the germline V gene (reference sequence). The CDR3 covers 19 residues. V was clipped by 0 bases and J by 2 bases; unmatched bases: 9. CDR3 sequence (DNA): TGTGCCAGCAGCTTGGCGATCGGACAGGGGGCTGTCAACACCGGGGAGCTGTTTTTT. Its translation: CASSLAIGQGAVNTGELFF. Drawing the rest from reference TRBV5-4 and TRBJ2-2, the complete variable domain is ETGVTQSPTHLIKTRGQQVTLRCSSQSGHNTVSWYQQALGQGPQFIFQYYREEENGRGNFPPRFSGLQFPNYSSELNVNALELDDSALYLCASSLAIGQGAVNTGELFFGEGSRLTVL.

The rearrangement joins TRBV7-8 to TRBJ2-7; D call uncertain. Per the germline V gene, CDR1 is SGHVS and CDR2 is FQNEAQ. This CDR3 comprises 14 residues. Trimming stripped 0 bases from V and 6 bases from J, with 12 bases between. CDR3 sequence (DNA): TGTGCCAGCAGCTTAGCGCTAAGTGGCGGCGAGCAGTACTTC. Its translation is CASSLALSGGEQYF.

V gene TRBV5-1 combines with J gene TRBJ2-3; 12 positions agree with TRBD2. Per germline, CDR1 SGHRS and CDR2 YFSETQ. The CDR3 runs 14 residues. V lost 4 bases to trimming and J lost 5 bases; unmatched junction nucleotides: 2. CDR3: CASSRTSGEDTQYF. In nucleotides, the CDR3 is TGCGCCAGCAGCCGGACTAGCGGGGAAGATACGCAGTATTTT.

V usage is TRBV5-1 and J usage is TRBJ2-1; D call uncertain. This CDR3 contains 16 residues. Germline CDR1 is SGHRS and CDR2 is YFSETQ. Trimming left V 4 bases short and J 0 bases short, with 14 bases between. CDR3 bases: TGCGCCAGCAGCCTATCGGGTGCCAACTCCTACAATGAGCAGTTCTTC. Residues: CASSLSGANSYNEQFF.

The CDR3 region is CASSSFSVDSADTQYF. The CDR3 DNA sequence: TGTGCCAGCAGCTCCTTTTCGGTCGATTCAGCAGATACGCAGTATTTT. The rearrangement uses TRBV27 and TRBJ2-3; the D is unclear. There are 16 residues in the CDR3. Germline-derived CDR1 and CDR2 are MNHEY and SMNVEV (reference sequence). Trimming stripped 6 bases from V and 4 bases from J, with 20 bases between.

The count of this clone is one. The chain employs TRBV27 and TRBJ1-3; no definite D call. The CDR3 contains 16 residues. Germline CDR1 is MNHEY and CDR2 is SMNVEV (reference sequence). Trimming removed 5 bases at V and 0 bases at J, with 14 bases between. The CDR3 loop reads CASSPRPGTSGNTIYF. The CDR3 DNA reads as TGTGCCAGCAGTCCTAGACCGGGAACCTCTGGAAACACCATATATTTT.

A note on this clone: A read error may account for a junction end that differs from germline. The gene calls are TRBV28 and TRBJ1-6, with D perhaps matching TRBD1 (5 bases). The CDR3 is 14 amino acids. Germline CDR1 reads MDHEN; CDR2 reads SYDVKM. The CDR3 DNA reads TGTGCCGGCAGGGCTAGCTCCTATAATTCACCCCTCCACTTT. Its translation: CAGRASSYNSPLHF.